The next 29 T cell receptor beta chains were all read from a single sample in a study of T cell responses to AZD1222 COVID-19 vaccine. Using immunoSEQ multiplex PCR, the repertoire was profiled, and TCRdb retains in-frame clones only, with some absent. The sample holds 150,000 to 200,000 clones; approximately 90% are singletons and the top ten take more than 25%. The sequences come from peripheral blood, collected 28 days after the second AZD1222 dose. These TCRs come from an adult who received the AZD1222 COVID-19 vaccine.

This rearrangement joins TRBV6-5 to TRBJ2-4, with TRBD1 identical over 8 bases. Germline V lookup: CDR1 MNHEY, CDR2 SVGAGI. Trimming took 2 bases from V and 4 from J; bases not matched to a gene: 7. CDR3 size: 16 residues. Here the CDR3 reads CASSYAGGTGKNIQYF. The CDR3 DNA follows: TGTGCCAGCAGTTACGCGGGCGGGACAGGAAAAAACATTCAGTACTTC.

This clone was observed a single time. The chain combines TRBV4-3 with TRBJ2-7, with TRBD1 identical over 8 bases. CDR1 LGHNA and CDR2 YSLEER come from the germline V gene. This CDR3 is 13 amino acids long. J was trimmed by 2 bases and V by 4 bases; bases with no gene match: 1. CDR3 sequence: CASSRDRTYEQYF. The CDR3 nucleotides read TGCGCCAGCAGCCGGGACAGGACCTACGAGCAGTACTTC.

The V gene is TRBV7-6, the J gene TRBJ2-2, with TRBD2 as a possible D gene (6 bases). Trimming took off 4 bases at V and 7 bases at J, with 16 bases between the two ends. Germline values: CDR1 SGHVS, CDR2 FNYEAQ. The CDR3 covers 15 residues. CDR3: CASSYGGDTVGELFF. In DNA form, the CDR3 reads TGTGCCAGCAGCTACGGGGGTGATACAGTCGGGGAGCTGTTTTTT. Variable domain in full (rest from reference TRBV7-6 and TRBJ2-2): GAGVSQSPRYKVTKRGQDVALRCDPISGHVSLYWYRQALGQGPEFLTYFNYEAQQDKSGLPNDRFSAERPEGSISTLTIQRTEQRDSAMYRCASSYGGDTVGELFFGEGSRLTVL.

The chain is built from TRBV7-9 and TRBJ1-3, with D tentatively TRBD1 (6 bases). The CDR3 runs 16 residues. The V gene's germline CDR1 is SEHNR and CDR2 FQNEAQ (reference sequence). Between the trimmed V and J ends, which lost 7 bases and 0 bases, there was a span of 16 bases. CDR3 protein: CASTRGAGNSGNTIYF. The CDR3 DNA reads as TGTGCCAGCACCCGGGGGGCGGGAAACTCTGGAAACACCATATATTTT.

The chain carries TRBV5-8 and TRBJ2-3; D perhaps matches TRBD2 (5 bases). Trimming stripped 7 bases from V and 2 bases from J, with 11 bases between. The CDR3 runs to 13 residues. The V gene's germline CDR1 is SGHTS and CDR2 YDEGEE. The chain's CDR3 is CASQRRTTDTQYF. The CDR3 nucleotides are TGTGCCAGCCAACGGAGGACCACAGATACGCAGTATTTT.

The chain combines TRBV5-1 with TRBJ2-1, with 13 bases identical to TRBD2. Germline V gene lookup returns CDR1 SGHRS and CDR2 YFSETQ. This CDR3 region has 19 residues. With 7 bases clipped from V and 0 bases from J, the junction kept 13 bases outside the gene matches. CDR3 nucleotides: TGCGCCAGCGGCCCTAGGGGACTAGCGGGGCAGAGCTCCTACAATGAGCAGTTCTTC. It codes for CASGPRGLAGQSSYNEQFF.

DNA of the CDR3: TGTGCCAGCAGCATGGGACTAGCGGGTACTTACGAGCAGTACTTC. Translating it yields CASSMGLAGTYEQYF. The chain is built from TRBV7-2 and TRBJ2-7, with TRBD2 identical over 12 bases. Losses at the gene ends were 5 bases for V and 4 bases for J; bases not matched to a gene: 6. The germline CDR1 and CDR2 sequences are SGHTA and FQGNSA. The CDR3 has 15 residues.

The genes are TRBV5-5 and TRBJ1-3; D is perhaps TRBD1 (6 bases). Trimming removed 2 bases at V and 0 bases at J, with 9 bases between. The germline gives CDR1 SGHKS, CDR2 YYEKEE (reference sequence). The CDR3 extends over 15 amino acids. DNA of the CDR3: TGTGCCAGCAGCTTCGGACAGAGCTCTGGAAACACCATATATTTT. Its translation is CASSFGQSSGNTIYF.

The chain has TRBV7-8 and TRBJ1-4; TRBD1 aligns across 9 bases. Looked up from germline, CDR1 is SGHVS and CDR2 is FQNEAQ. V lost 0 bases and J lost 3; bases outside the gene matches: 8. There are 18 residues in the CDR3. Here the CDR3 DNA reads TGTGCCAGCAGCTTAGCGCCGGACAGGGGCTTATCTAATGAAAAACTGTTTTTT. Protein sequence: CASSLAPDRGLSNEKLFF. Based on the CDR3 plus reference TRBV7-8 and TRBJ1-4, the full variable domain is GAGVSQSPRYKVAKRGQDVALRCDPISGHVSLFWYQQALGQGPEFLTYFQNEAQLDKSGLPSDRFFAERPEGSVSTLKIQRTQQEDSAVYLCASSLAPDRGLSNEKLFFGSGTQLSVL.

The rearrangement uses TRBV3-1 (or the pseudogene TRBV3-2) and TRBJ1-5; D is possibly TRBD1 (5 bases). V lost 0 bases and J lost 5, with 11 bases in between. Germline assignment: CDR1 LGHDT and CDR2 YNNKEL (reference sequence). The length of the CDR3 is 15 residues. CDR3 sequence reads: CASSQDTGGYQPQHF. In DNA form, the CDR3 reads TGTGCCAGCAGCCAAGATACGGGGGGATATCAGCCCCAGCATTTT.

This chain links TRBV6-5 with TRBJ1-1, with D perhaps matching TRBD1 (5 bases). Per germline, CDR1 MNHEY and CDR2 SVGAGI. The CDR3 sequence is 14 residues long. V dropped 4 bases and J dropped 0 bases, with 9 bases sitting between them. This CDR3 reads CASSWGSLNTEAFF. The CDR3 nucleotides are TGTGCCAGCAGTTGGGGCAGCCTGAACACTGAAGCTTTCTTT.

This chain uses TRBV27 with TRBJ2-7, with D perhaps matching TRBD2 (6 bases). Between the trimmed V and J ends, which lost 4 bases and 5 bases, there was a span of 9 bases. This CDR3 has 12 amino acids. Germline V gene lookup returns CDR1 MNHEY and CDR2 SMNVEV (reference sequence). CDR3 sequence: CASSSRGNEQYF. In DNA, the CDR3 is TGTGCCAGCAGTTCGCGCGGGAACGAGCAGTACTTC.

The CDR3 loop is CACRQGRSYEQYF. In nucleotides, the CDR3 is TGTGCCTGCCGACAGGGAAGGAGCTACGAGCAGTACTTC. This chain connects TRBV30 to TRBJ2-7, with 7 bases lining up with TRBD1. CDR3 length equals 13 residues. V dropped 6 bases and J dropped 3; count of bases not matched to a gene: 8. Germline V gene data show CDR1 as GTSNPN and CDR2 as SVGIG (reference sequence).

The chain uses TRBV29-1 and TRBJ2-2; no clear D gene. The CDR3 sequence is 12 residues long. The V end was cut by 6 bases, the J end by 3 bases, with 8 bases between. Germline V lookup: CDR1 SQVTM, CDR2 ANQGSEA. The CDR3 bases are TGCAGCGTCCGAACTTACACCGGGGAGCTGTTTTTT. It translates to CSVRTYTGELFF.

The rearrangement links TRBV15 to TRBJ2-3; TRBD2 might be the D (5 bases). Trimming took 2 bases from V and 2 from J, leaving 11 bases between them. The CDR3 is 15 amino acids. The germline V gene has CDR1 LNHNV and CDR2 YYDKDF (reference sequence). The CDR3 region is CATSRPAEYTDTQYF. Here the CDR3 DNA reads TGTGCCACCAGCAGACCAGCGGAATACACAGATACGCAGTATTTT.

The V gene is TRBV7-2, the J gene TRBJ2-7; 9 bases map to TRBD2. CDR1 and CDR2 (germline): SGHTA, FQGNSA. The CDR3 sequence is 17 residues long. The V and J ends lost 1 base and 5 bases, in that order; junction bases with no gene match: 12. The chain's CDR3 is CASSLEGSGRFNDEQYF. CDR3 DNA: TGTGCCAGCAGCTTAGAGGGCAGCGGGAGGTTTAACGACGAGCAGTACTTC.

The V gene is TRBV6-5, the J gene TRBJ2-3; 9 nucleotides align to TRBD1. CDR3 length equals 16 residues. Germline V gene sequence: CDR1 MNHEY, CDR2 SVGAGI. With V trimmed by 0 bases and J by 8 bases, 9 bases remained unmatched. DNA for the CDR3: TGTGCCAGCAGTTACTCCGGGACAGGGCCTCCAACTACGCAGTATTTT. Translated: CASSYSGTGPPTTQYF.

This clone was counted a few times. The chain links TRBV24-1 to TRBJ2-2, with unresolved D. This CDR3 is 13 amino acids long. Germline V gives CDR1 KGHDR, CDR2 SFDVKD. The V end was cut by 0 bases, the J end by 6 bases, with 4 bases between. The CDR3, as DNA: TGTGCCACCAGTGATTTGTTCCCCGGGGAGCTGTTTTTT. The encoded protein is CATSDLFPGELFF.

This chain links TRBV7-9 with TRBJ1-4; 10 bases line up with TRBD1. With 3 bases clipped from V and 3 bases from J, the junction kept 1 base outside the gene matches. There are 15 residues in the CDR3. Germline loops: CDR1 SEHNR, CDR2 FQNEAQ (reference sequence). In DNA form, the CDR3 reads TGTGCCAGCAGCTTGGGGACAGGGGCTAATGAAAAACTGTTTTTT. This sequence encodes CASSLGTGANEKLFF.

This clone has more than one count but fewer than ten. This rearrangement joins TRBV5-1 to TRBJ1-1, with D hard to call. The germline V gene has CDR1 SGHRS and CDR2 YFSETQ. The CDR3 length is 12 residues. V shed 4 bases and J shed 10 bases, with 14 bases lying between them. As DNA, the CDR3 is TGCGCCAGCAGCCCCGAGGGAGGAATAGCTTTCTTT. It specifies CASSPEGGIAFF.

The rearrangement links TRBV6-5 to TRBJ1-5; 9 nucleotides match TRBD1. With 6 bases clipped from V and 6 bases from J, the junction kept 6 bases outside the gene matches. Germline V gene sequence: CDR1 MNHEY, CDR2 SVGAGI. The CDR3 loop spans 14 amino acids. CDR3 DNA sequence: TGTGCCAGCAGCCTGGGACAGGGCAGTCAGCCCCAGCATTTT. This translates into CASSLGQGSQPQHF.

The chain recombines TRBV11-3 with TRBJ2-1; D perhaps matches TRBD1 (5 bases). CDR3 size: 15 residues. V shed 2 bases and J shed 2 bases, with 10 bases lying between them. The germline CDR1 and CDR2 sequences are SGHNT and YENEEA. For the CDR3, the DNA is TGTGCCAGCAGCTTAAGTGAGACAGCCTACAATGAGCAGTTCTTC. It yields the protein CASSLSETAYNEQFF.

The V gene is TRBV9, the J gene TRBJ1-4; D is unresolved. V was shortened by 4 bases and J by 4 bases, with 8 bases between the two germline ends. CDR1 SGDLS and CDR2 YYNGEE come from the germline V gene. The CDR3 has 13 residues. CDR3 bases: TGTGCCAGCAGCCCGACGGGTAATGAAAAACTGTTTTTT. Its translation: CASSPTGNEKLFF. The full variable domain, its missing parts supplied by reference TRBV9 and TRBJ1-4, is DSGVTQTPKHLITATGQRVTLRCSPRSGDLSVYWYQQSLDQGLQFLIQYYNGEERAKGNILERFSAQQFPDLHSELNLSSLELGDSALYFCASSPTGNEKLFFGSGTQLSVL.

This clone was found once. At one boundary the junction diverges from the germline segment, which might be a read error. V and J are TRBV5-1 and TRBJ2-7, with a weak D call TRBD2 (5 bases). This CDR3 spans 15 amino acids. Germline V lookup: CDR1 SGHRS, CDR2 YFSETQ. CDR3 residues: CASRLEEPRLREQYF. For the CDR3, the DNA is TGCGCCAGCAGGTTGGAGGAGCCCCGTCTTCGCGAGCAGTACTTC.

The chain couples TRBV29-1 to TRBJ1-1, with D hard to call. Between the trimmed V and J ends, which lost 6 bases and 10 bases, there was a span of 15 bases. Germline V gene lookup returns CDR1 SQVTM and CDR2 ANQGSEA. The CDR3 has 11 residues. CDR3 nucleotide sequence: TGCAGCGTCCGAAAGGGCGGGCTAGCTTTCTTT. Protein product: CSVRKGGLAFF.

A word on this clone: Other DNA sequences from this sample encode an identical CDR3 as well. The chain employs TRBV19 and TRBJ1-5, with a tentative D call TRBD1 (6 bases). This CDR3 comprises 16 residues. V gave up 0 bases and J gave up 2 bases, with 11 bases separating them. CDR1 LNHDA and CDR2 SQIVND come from the germline V gene (reference sequence). CDR3 nucleotides: TGTGCCAGTAGTATAGATCGGGCAGGGGGCAATCAGCCCCAGCATTTT. Translating gives CASSIDRAGGNQPQHF.

The chain couples TRBV20-1 to TRBJ1-5, with D possibly matching TRBD1 (6 bases). Trimming stripped 3 bases from V and 7 bases from J, with 16 bases between. Germline V CDR1 and CDR2: DFQATT, SNEGSKA (reference sequence). The CDR3 totals 14 residues. CDR3 protein: CSASLLQGLQPQHF. The CDR3 DNA follows: TGCAGTGCTAGTCTACTACAGGGTTTGCAGCCCCAGCATTTT.

The rearrangement uses TRBV12-3 or TRBV12-4 and TRBJ2-7, with D possibly TRBD1 on 6 matching bases. Trimming removed 7 bases at V and 0 bases at J, with 10 bases between. This CDR3 is 13 amino acids long. The CDR3 DNA is TGTGCCAGCACCTTGGACAGCTCCTACGAGCAGTACTTC. It specifies CASTLDSSYEQYF.

Comment on this clone: This sample includes further DNA sequences coding for the same CDR3. The chain couples TRBV28 to TRBJ2-7; D possibly corresponds to TRBD1 (6 bases). Trimming cost V 6 bases and J 2 bases, with 17 bases left between them. This CDR3 has 15 residues. Germline assignment: CDR1 MDHEN and CDR2 SYDVKM. In DNA form, the CDR3 reads TGTGCCAGCAGCTCTATCCGGGACACAGCCTACGAGCAGTACTTC. As protein: CASSSIRDTAYEQYF.